The 30 T cell receptor beta chains given below trace back to one sample, sequenced in a study of early T cells in non-severe SARS-CoV-2 infection. TCRdb recomputed calls from the 5' RACE reads with MiXCR, one row per CDR3 protein. The data hold tens of thousands of distinct CDR3 sequences, with around 10% observed a single time. The source was whole blood, collected at baseline. The source of these receptors is an adult who was a healthcare worker with PCR-confirmed SARS-CoV-2 infection or an uninfected control (not recorded which).

This clonotype occurred a few times. This chain uses TRBV4-1 with TRBJ2-3; tentatively, D is TRBD2 (6 bases). The CDR3 runs 16 residues. Trimming left V 2 bases short and J 1 base short, with 13 bases between. The germline V gene encodes CDR1 MGHRA and CDR2 YSYEKL. The CDR3 DNA reads as TGCGCCAGCAGCCAATGGTCCGGCGGGGGCACAGATACGCAGTATTTT. It codes for CASSQWSGGGTDTQYF.

Ten or more counts support this clonotype. The chain employs TRBV27 and TRBJ2-7; 9 bases match TRBD2. Germline CDR1 is MNHEY and CDR2 is SMNVEV (reference sequence). V lost 5 bases to trimming and J lost 5 bases; unmatched junction nucleotides: 13. CDR3 size: 16 residues. The CDR3 region is CASSPGRVAGEHEQYF. The CDR3 DNA follows: TGTGCCAGCAGTCCGGGTAGGGTAGCGGGGGAACACGAGCAGTACTTC.

The gene calls are TRBV7-2 and TRBJ2-2; maybe TRBD1 (6 bases). The CDR3 sequence is 13 residues long. The germline V gene has CDR1 SGHTA and CDR2 FQGNSA. Trimming took off 5 bases at V and 6 bases at J, with 10 bases between the two ends. This chain's CDR3 is CASSPQGAGELFF. As DNA, the CDR3 is TGTGCCAGCAGCCCACAGGGAGCCGGGGAGCTGTTTTTT.

Ten or more counts support this clonotype. V and J are TRBV4-3 and TRBJ2-7; TRBD1 agrees at 7 bases. The CDR3 has 14 amino acids. Losses at the gene ends were 0 bases for V and 3 bases for J; bases not matched to a gene: 2. Germline V gives CDR1 LGHNA, CDR2 YSLEER. Here the CDR3 DNA reads TGCGCCAGCAGCCAAGAAACAGGGGACTACGAGCAGTACTTC. Its translation is CASSQETGDYEQYF.

This clonotype appeared a single time. A read error may explain this, as a much larger clone is one base away. This sequence joins TRBV20-1 and TRBJ1-1, with D possibly TRBD1 on 5 matching bases. Trimming left V 2 bases short and J 6 bases short, with 13 bases between. CDR1 is DFQATT and CDR2 is SNEGSKA in the germline V gene (reference sequence). CDR3 length equals 13 residues. CDR3 in amino acids: CSARRGSGPEAFF. The CDR3 region has the DNA TGCAGTGCTAGACGGGGGTCAGGACCTGAAGCTTTCTTT.

The chain recombines TRBV18 with TRBJ2-3; 8 positions agree with TRBD2. CDR1 is KGHSH, CDR2 LQKENI, per germline. The J segment lost 2 bases and the V segment lost 6 bases, leaving 7 bases of the junction unmatched. The CDR3 length is 15 residues. CDR3 sequence reads: CASSMAGGHTDTQYF. The CDR3 DNA follows: TGTGCCAGCTCTATGGCGGGGGGCCACACAGATACGCAGTATTTT.

This clonotype was recorded many times. In DNA form, the CDR3 reads TGTGCCACCAGTGACATCTCCGAGCAGTACTTC. It is translated as CATSDISEQYF. This chain links TRBV24-1 with TRBJ2-7; D is unclear. Trimming stripped 4 bases from V and 6 bases from J, with 6 bases between. The CDR3 runs 11 residues. Per germline, CDR1 KGHDR and CDR2 SFDVKD.

The chain links TRBV5-1 to TRBJ2-3, with unresolved D. This CDR3 spans 14 amino acids. V shed 3 bases and J shed 5 bases, with 13 bases lying between them. Germline CDR1 reads SGHRS; CDR2 reads YFSETQ. In nucleotides, the CDR3 is TGCGCCAGCAGCTCGGCCGGGTCAGAAGATACGCAGTATTTT. Protein product: CASSSAGSEDTQYF.

This clonotype was recorded at least ten times. The chain couples TRBV6-5 to TRBJ2-7, with D perhaps matching TRBD2 (5 bases). CDR1 and CDR2 from the germline V gene are MNHEY and SVGAGI. The germline V and J ends were trimmed by 6 bases and 4 bases, with 7 bases remaining between them. The CDR3 is 11 residues long. CDR3 sequence: CASRERYEQYF. CDR3 in DNA: TGTGCCAGCAGGGAGCGGTACGAGCAGTACTTC.

This clonotype was seen more than once but under ten times. V gene TRBV6-6 combines with J gene TRBJ2-4; 10 bases are shared with TRBD1. Germline-derived CDR1 and CDR2 are MNHNY and SVGAGI (reference sequence). Trimming at V came to 2 bases and at J to 0 bases, leaving 1 base not matched to a gene. The CDR3 extends over 16 amino acids. CDR3 in DNA: TGTGCCAGCAGTTACGGGACAGGGGTAGCCAAAAACATTCAGTACTTC. Translating gives CASSYGTGVAKNIQYF.

Many counts were recorded for this clonotype. The gene calls are TRBV4-2 and TRBJ2-2; 10 nucleotides align to TRBD2. This CDR3 has 17 amino acids. The germline V gene encodes CDR1 LGHNA and CDR2 YNFKEQ. Trimming took 1 base from V and 5 from J; bases not matched to a gene: 7. CDR3 amino acids: CASSQVSGGSGTGELFF. The CDR3 nucleotides read TGTGCCAGCAGCCAAGTTAGCGGGGGGTCAGGGACCGGGGAGCTGTTTTTT.

The genes are TRBV4-3 and TRBJ2-1; maybe TRBD2 (5 bases). Germline V gene data show CDR1 as LGHNA and CDR2 as YSLEER. CDR3 length equals 17 residues. The V and J ends lost 1 base and 2 bases respectively, with 15 bases between them. DNA of the CDR3: TGCGCCAGCAGCCAAGCCGCACGGGGTAACCCCTACAATGAGCAGTTCTTC. Its translation is CASSQAARGNPYNEQFF.

The V gene is TRBV5-1, the J gene TRBJ1-1; D is unclear. The V end was cut by 4 bases, the J end by 1 base, with 8 bases between. Germline CDR1 SGHRS, CDR2 YFSETQ. This CDR3 comprises 13 residues. CDR3 DNA: TGCGCCAGCAGCGCCGGTCGGAACACTGAAGCTTTCTTT. Translated, it gives CASSAGRNTEAFF.

V gene TRBV12-3 or TRBV12-4 combines with J gene TRBJ1-3; 7 bases match TRBD1. The junction had 5 bases not matched to a gene; V was cut back by 6 bases and J by 6 bases. The CDR3 extends over 13 amino acids. The CDR3 sequence: CASSPDRVNTIYF. The DNA for the CDR3 is TGTGCCAGCAGCCCCGACAGGGTAAACACCATATATTTT.

This clonotype was seen only a few times. The chain recombines TRBV9 with TRBJ2-5; either TRBD1 or TRBD2 may fit D (6 bases each). CDR1 is SGDLS and CDR2 is YYNGEE in the germline V gene. The CDR3 spans 16 residues. V gave up 3 bases and J gave up 4 bases, with 19 bases separating them. This CDR3 is CASSESIGGRGETQYF. In DNA, the CDR3 is TGTGCCAGCAGCGAATCCATTGGGGGGCGCGGAGAGACCCAGTACTTC.

This clonotype was recorded a few times. The rearrangement uses TRBV2 and TRBJ2-3, with 7 bases lining up with TRBD1. Germline V gene lookup returns CDR1 SNHLY and CDR2 FYNNEI. The CDR3 has 14 amino acids. V trimming: 10 bases; J trimming: 2 bases; junction bases outside the gene matches: 9. CDR3 amino acids: CAISGTVPTDTQYF. The CDR3 bases are TGTGCCATCTCTGGGACAGTCCCCACAGATACGCAGTATTTT.

This clonotype was counted many times. The genes are TRBV12-3 or TRBV12-4 and TRBJ2-5; no clear D gene. The CDR3 spans 14 residues. V shed 5 bases and J shed 7 bases, with 17 bases lying between them. As DNA, the CDR3 is TGTGCCAGCAGTCCGGGTCTTACCTTCGGGACCCAGTACTTC. This translates into CASSPGLTFGTQYF.

This clonotype has only a few counts. V and J are TRBV21-1 and TRBJ1-3; TRBD1 is the table's D call and was not checked against the DNA. TRBV21-1 constitutes a pseudogene. This CDR3 contains 15 residues. CDR3 loop: CASSKGCPFGNTIYF. Here the CDR3 DNA reads TGTGCCAGCAGCAAAGGATGTCCATTCGGAAACACCATATATTTT.

A few counts support this clonotype. The chain combines TRBV5-6 with TRBJ1-1, with D perhaps TRBD1 (6 bases). There are 16 residues in the CDR3. Germline CDR1 and CDR2: SGHDT and YYEEEE. Trimming pared 5 bases from V and 0 bases from J, leaving 17 bases between. CDR3 bases: TGTGCCAGCAGTCTCGGGCTCAGGGGCATGAACACTGAAGCTTTCTTT. As protein: CASSLGLRGMNTEAFF.

CDR3 in DNA: TGTGCCAGCAGTGAAGCGGAAATGGGACGCATCCTGAACACTGAAGCTTTCTTT. It is translated as CASSEAEMGRILNTEAFF. The chain is built from TRBV6-1 and TRBJ1-1, with a weak D call TRBD1 (5 bases). The CDR3 extends over 18 amino acids. Trimming shortened V by 0 bases and J by 0 bases, and 17 bases separated the two germline ends. CDR1 and CDR2 (germline): MNHNS, SASEGT.

There are many counts of this clonotype. The chain employs TRBV14 and TRBJ2-1; 8 positions agree with TRBD2. CDR1 and CDR2 from the germline V gene are SGHDN and FVKESK. Losses at the gene ends were 0 bases for V and 3 bases for J; bases not matched to a gene: 4. This CDR3 comprises 16 residues. The CDR3 is CASSQETGGLYNEQFF. The DNA of the CDR3 is TGTGCCAGCAGCCAAGAGACGGGGGGGCTCTACAATGAGCAGTTCTTC.

V gene TRBV20-1 combines with J gene TRBJ2-5, with D possibly being TRBD1 or TRBD2 (5 bases each). Looked up from germline, CDR1 is DFQATT and CDR2 is SNEGSKA (reference sequence). V was shortened by 3 bases and J by 9 bases, with 11 bases between the two germline ends. The CDR3 is 11 residues long. CDR3 nucleotide sequence: TGCAGTGCTAGGGGGACGATAGCCCAGTACTTC. As protein: CSARGTIAQYF.

The table lists this clonotype with a few counts. The rearrangement joins TRBV5-4 to TRBJ2-1, with a possible D match to TRBD1 (6 bases). V lost 0 bases, J lost 7 bases, and 11 bases lay in between. Germline V gene sequence: CDR1 SGHNT, CDR2 YYREEE (reference sequence). This CDR3 has 14 amino acids. The CDR3 here is CASSLVGQHNEQFF. Here the CDR3 DNA reads TGTGCCAGCAGCTTGGTAGGACAGCATAATGAGCAGTTCTTC.

The rearrangement joins TRBV20-1 to TRBJ1-4, with a tentative D call TRBD1 (5 bases). Germline loops: CDR1 DFQATT, CDR2 SNEGSKA (reference sequence). The CDR3 is 13 amino acids. The CDR3, as DNA: TGCAGGGCAGGCCCAATTGGGGACGAAAAACTGTTTTTT. Translating it yields CRAGPIGDEKLFF.

This clonotype was picked up a small number of times. This chain links TRBV7-2 with TRBJ2-1, with D hard to call. The V end was cut by 2 bases, the J end by 4 bases, with 9 bases between. The CDR3 loop spans 14 amino acids. Looked up from germline, CDR1 is SGHTA and CDR2 is FQGNSA. As DNA, the CDR3 is TGTGCCAGCAGCTTAACCCAGACTTACAATGAGCAGTTCTTC. It translates to CASSLTQTYNEQFF.

This clonotype has only a few counts. This chain uses TRBV6-5 with TRBJ2-7; D not certain. The CDR3 is 13 amino acids. From germline, CDR1 is MNHEY and CDR2 SVGAGI. Trimming removed 5 bases at V and 7 bases at J, with 15 bases between. The DNA of the CDR3 is TGTGCCAGCAGTCAGGTTCCCTCGTGGGAGCAGTACTTC. Translated, it gives CASSQVPSWEQYF.

This chain links TRBV29-1 with TRBJ2-3, with 8 nucleotides matching TRBD2. The V gene's germline CDR1 is SQVTM and CDR2 ANQGSEA. The CDR3 extends over 13 amino acids. The J segment lost 4 bases and the V segment lost 4 bases, leaving 4 bases of the junction unmatched. CDR3 residues: CSVASGGSDTQYF. CDR3 sequence (DNA): TGCAGCGTTGCCAGCGGGGGCTCAGATACGCAGTATTTT.

This clonotype was observed a handful of times. The chain links TRBV19 to TRBJ1-1; 8 bases agree with TRBD1. Losses at the gene ends were 2 bases for V and 1 base for J; bases not matched to a gene: 9. Germline-derived CDR1 and CDR2 are LNHDA and SQIVND (reference sequence). The CDR3 contains 17 residues. CDR3 sequence: CASSITAGGAWNTEAFF. CDR3 bases: TGTGCCAGTAGTATAACCGCAGGGGGCGCCTGGAACACTGAAGCTTTCTTT.

This chain joins TRBV7-8 and TRBJ1-2, with D unresolved. Germline V lookup: CDR1 SGHVS, CDR2 FQNEAQ. The CDR3 spans 13 residues. V was trimmed by 2 bases and J by 4 bases, leaving 8 bases between them. Here the CDR3 DNA reads TGTGCCAGCAGCTTAAATTCGGGCTATGGCTACACCTTC. It specifies CASSLNSGYGYTF.

This clonotype was observed many times. The chain links TRBV6-5 to TRBJ1-6; D ambiguous. Germline assignment: CDR1 MNHEY and CDR2 SVGAGI. Trimming shortened V by 6 bases and J by 4 bases, and 16 bases separated the two germline ends. CDR3 length: 16 residues. CDR3 residues: CASSPTEPSYNSPLHF. CDR3 in DNA: TGTGCCAGCAGCCCGACGGAGCCTTCTTATAATTCACCCCTCCACTTT.